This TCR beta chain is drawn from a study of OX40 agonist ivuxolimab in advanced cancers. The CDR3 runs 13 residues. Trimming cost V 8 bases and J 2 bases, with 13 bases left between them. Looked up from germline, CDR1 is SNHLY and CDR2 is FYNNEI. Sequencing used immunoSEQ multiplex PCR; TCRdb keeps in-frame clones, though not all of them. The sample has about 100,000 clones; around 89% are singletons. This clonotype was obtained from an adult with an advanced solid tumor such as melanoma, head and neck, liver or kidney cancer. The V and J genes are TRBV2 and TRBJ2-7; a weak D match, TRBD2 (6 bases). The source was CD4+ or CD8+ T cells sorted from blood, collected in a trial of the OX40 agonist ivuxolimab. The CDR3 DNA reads TGTGCCAGCGGGGGGAGACTAGCCTACGAGCAGTACTTC. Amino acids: CASGGRLAYEQYF. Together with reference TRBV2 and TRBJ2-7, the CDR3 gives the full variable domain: EPEVTQTPSHQVTQMGQEVILRCVPISNHLYFYWYRQILGQKVEFLVSFYNNEISEKSEIFDDQFSVERPDGSNFTLKIRSTKLEDSAMYFCASGGRLAYEQYFGPGTRLTVT.